This T cell receptor (beta chain) originates from a study of patients and donors after allogeneic stem cell transplantation. TCRdb itself ran the RT-PCR reads through MiXCR, one entry per CDR3 protein. This sample carries 150,000 to 200,000 distinct CDR3 sequences, over 25% of them seen once, and the ten largest clones take roughly 3%. The CDR3 runs to 14 residues. Trimming took 6 bases from V and 2 from J; bases not matched to a gene: 4. Germline V gene sequence: CDR1 MNHEY, CDR2 SVGAGI. The source material was blood, either unsorted or a sorted T cell fraction (not recorded which). The gene calls are TRBV6-5 and TRBJ2-1; 7 bases align to TRBD2. The clonotype comes from a human donor who was either an allogeneic HSCT recipient or a stem cell or donor lymphocyte infusion donor (not recorded which). It is not recorded whose cells these are; they may come from a transplant donor. The DNA of the CDR3 is TGTGCCAGCAGGGCGGGAGTGACCTACAATGAGCAGTTCTTC. Its translation is CASRAGVTYNEQFF.